The 2 T cell receptor beta chains presented below share a single source sample, sequenced in a study of T-cell reconstitution after alpha-beta-depleted transplantation in children. The library targeted TCRbeta and was prepared with unique molecular identifiers. Via MiXCR, TCRdb re-called the PCR reads, giving one row per CDR3 protein. The repertoire includes some 600,000 distinct CDR3 sequences, 13% of them detected once, and approximately 2% sits in the top ten. The sample here was PBMCs, mostly from graft donor cells, taken 360 days after TCRalphabeta/CD19-depleted stem cell transplant. These receptors all come from a male patient under 18 who had a stem cell transplant for acute myeloid leukemia, so the T cells may come from the graft donor.

This clonotype showed up just a few times. This chain joins TRBV7-6 and TRBJ1-3; maybe TRBD1 (6 bases). Germline CDR1 reads SGHVS; CDR2 reads FNYEAQ. The CDR3 is 17 amino acids. The V gene lost 3 bases and the J gene lost 0 bases, with 15 bases spanning the gap. CDR3 sequence reads: CASSFIGTKSSGNTIYF. The CDR3 DNA reads TGTGCCAGCAGCTTTATCGGGACAAAATCCTCTGGAAACACCATATATTTT.

For the CDR3, the DNA is TGCAGCGTTGCATCTCCGGGACAGGGGGACGAGCAGTACTTC. Its protein is CSVASPGQGDEQYF. The rearrangement uses TRBV29-1 and TRBJ2-7, with TRBD1 matching 11 bases. The V and J ends lost 4 bases and 5 bases, in that order; junction bases with no gene match: 7. This CDR3 spans 14 amino acids. Germline V lookup: CDR1 SQVTM, CDR2 ANQGSEA.